The entry below describes one T cell receptor (beta chain). The sample is drawn from a study of early T cells in non-severe SARS-CoV-2 infection. Attachment of unique molecular identifiers was made to individual cDNA molecules. TCRdb re-derived calls from the 5' RACE reads in MiXCR, one entry per CDR3 protein. This table has around 77,000 distinct CDR3 sequences, roughly 14% appearing once. Unmatched junction bases numbered 5, after V lost 2 bases and J lost 6 bases. This CDR3 region has 15 residues. Germline CDR1 DFQATT, CDR2 SNEGSKA (reference sequence). The sample in question was whole blood, obtained at baseline. The sequence came from an adult who was a healthcare worker with PCR-confirmed SARS-CoV-2 infection or an uninfected control (not recorded which). The chain couples TRBV20-1 to TRBJ2-3; 13 bases agree with TRBD2. CDR3 protein: CSARQGTSGKDTQYF. As DNA, the CDR3 is TGCAGTGCTAGACAAGGGACTAGCGGGAAGGATACGCAGTATTTT.